The table lists the clone carrying this T cell receptor beta chain with a count of one. These data belong to a study of CD8+ T cells in alopecia areata. Extraction and reverse transcription of RNA yielded cDNA as the sequencing template. Assay used: immunoSEQ multiplex PCR; TCRdb lists only in-frame clones, some missing. The sample carries around 130,000 clones, roughly three fifths recorded once. The germline V gene has CDR1 SEHNR and CDR2 FQNEAQ (reference sequence). Trimming removed 5 bases at V and 0 bases at J, with 14 bases between. The CDR3 contains 15 residues. The material was CD4+ T cells sorted from blood, obtained at week 0. The clonotype originates from a human donor with alopecia areata. This rearrangement joins TRBV7-9 to TRBJ2-7; D may match TRBD1 or TRBD2 (5 bases each). CDR3 nucleotide sequence: TGTGCCAGCAGCCCGACCGCGAGGGGCTCCTACGAGCAGTACTTC. Protein product: CASSPTARGSYEQYF.